Listed below are T cell receptor beta chains from one sample, sequenced in a study of graft-versus-host responses after intestinal transplantation. The repertoire was sequenced with immunoSEQ multiplex PCR; TCRdb's copy has only in-frame clones and lacks some. The sample includes some 8,000 clones, 30% to 40% seen only once; the top ten take roughly 2.1%. Sequencing was performed on alloreactive CD8+ T cells from a mixed lymphocyte reaction culture, taken before intestinal transplant. These receptors all stem from a human patient who received an intestinal transplant. Each CDR3 is given with its conserved first and last residue. The order of the fields is J gene, V gene, clone size, D gene, CDR3 protein, CDR3 DNA. A D gene is named only where the DNA matches it firmly. Expanded clones get a size class; other rows say once, few or many, or leave the size out.

j_call: TRBJ1-6
v_call: TRBV5-1
clone_size: few
d_call: TRBD1
cdr3_aa: CASSLVGQGPNSPLHF
cdr3_nt: TGCGCCAGCAGCTTGGTGGGACAGGGTCCGAATTCACCCCTCCACTTT

j_call: TRBJ2-2
v_call: TRBV7-6
clone_size: NA
d_call: NA
cdr3_aa: CASSLVDAGTGELFF
cdr3_nt: TGTGCCAGCAGCTTAGTAGATGCCGGGACCGGGGAGCTGTTTTTT

j_call: TRBJ2-7
v_call: TRBV19
clone_size: few
d_call: NA
cdr3_aa: CASSIGGGPSYEQYF
cdr3_nt: TGTGCCAGTAGTATCGGCGGGGGCCCTTCCTACGAGCAGTACTTC

j_call: TRBJ1-4
v_call: TRBV15
clone_size: few
d_call: TRBD1
cdr3_aa: CATSTMGQARNEKLFF
cdr3_nt: TGTGCCACCAGCACTATGGGACAGGCCCGTAATGAAAAACTGTTTTTT

j_call: TRBJ1-4
v_call: TRBV6-5
clone_size: NA
d_call: NA
cdr3_aa: CASSYTGWSNEKLFF
cdr3_nt: TGTGCCAGCAGTTACACGGGGTGGTCTAATGAAAAACTGTTTTTT

j_call: TRBJ2-7
v_call: TRBV7-3
clone_size: NA
d_call: TRBD1
cdr3_aa: CASSPTGGWGEQYF
cdr3_nt: TGTGCCAGCAGCCCAACAGGGGGCTGGGGCGAGCAGTACTTC

j_call: TRBJ2-7
v_call: TRBV7-9
clone_size: few
d_call: NA
cdr3_aa: CASSPNRVSSYEQYF
cdr3_nt: TGTGCCAGCAGCCCAAACCGTGTCAGCTCCTACGAGCAGTACTTC

j_call: TRBJ2-1
v_call: TRBV6-7
clone_size: few
d_call: TRBD2
cdr3_aa: CASSYYLGPKRDYNEQFF
cdr3_nt: TGTGCCAGCAGTTATTACCTGGGACCCAAGCGGGACTACAATGAGCAGTTCTTC

j_call: TRBJ1-6
v_call: TRBV6-5
clone_size: NA
d_call: NA
cdr3_aa: CASSFQQSYNSPLHF
cdr3_nt: TGTGCCAGCAGTTTCCAACAGTCCTATAATTCACCCCTCCACTTT

j_call: TRBJ1-3
v_call: TRBV30
clone_size: few
d_call: NA
cdr3_aa: CAWSTRFSGNTIYF
cdr3_nt: TGTGCCTGGAGTACTCGATTCTCTGGAAACACCATATATTTT

j_call: TRBJ2-5
v_call: TRBV25-1
clone_size: medium-sized
d_call: NA
cdr3_aa: CASSASGVQETQYF
cdr3_nt: TGTGCCAGCAGTGCGTCAGGGGTACAAGAGACCCAGTACTTC

j_call: TRBJ2-1
v_call: TRBV6-6
clone_size: medium-sized
d_call: NA
cdr3_aa: CASSYTGYNEQFF
cdr3_nt: TGTGCCAGCAGTTATACGGGATACAATGAGCAGTTCTTC

j_call: TRBJ2-3
v_call: TRBV5-1
clone_size: NA
d_call: TRBD2
cdr3_aa: CASGTSGRTTDTQYF
cdr3_nt: TGCGCCAGCGGGACTAGCGGGAGGACCACAGATACGCAGTATTTT

j_call: TRBJ1-4
v_call: TRBV7-9
clone_size: medium-sized
d_call: TRBD1
cdr3_aa: CASSETDRGTNEKLFF
cdr3_nt: TGTGCCAGCAGCGAAACAGACAGGGGAACTAATGAAAAACTGTTTTTT

j_call: TRBJ2-6
v_call: TRBV29-1
clone_size: NA
d_call: NA
cdr3_aa: CSVEVRREPGANVLTF
cdr3_nt: TGCAGCGTTGAAGTACGACGGGAACCTGGGGCCAACGTCCTGACTTTC

j_call: TRBJ2-1
v_call: TRBV28
clone_size: NA
d_call: NA
cdr3_aa: CASSLNGYNEQFF
cdr3_nt: TGTGCCAGCAGTTTAAACGGGTACAATGAGCAGTTCTTC

j_call: TRBJ2-7
v_call: TRBV7-8
clone_size: NA
d_call: NA
cdr3_aa: CASSLGRVGYEQYF
cdr3_nt: TGTGCCAGCAGCTTAGGCAGGGTAGGTTACGAGCAGTACTTC

j_call: TRBJ1-1
v_call: TRBV7-6
clone_size: NA
d_call: NA
cdr3_aa: CASSLVGLGNTEAFF
cdr3_nt: TGTGCCAGCAGCTTAGTGGGTCTAGGGAACACTGAAGCTTTCTTT

j_call: TRBJ2-2
v_call: TRBV27
clone_size: NA
d_call: TRBD2
cdr3_aa: CASSLKPAGGAGELFF
cdr3_nt: TGTGCCAGCAGTTTAAAACCAGCGGGAGGAGCCGGGGAGCTGTTTTTT

j_call: TRBJ2-3
v_call: TRBV6-1
clone_size: NA
d_call: NA
cdr3_aa: CASSEVASADTQYF
cdr3_nt: TGTGCCAGCAGTGAAGTGGCTTCAGCAGATACGCAGTATTTT

j_call: TRBJ2-7
v_call: TRBV10-2
clone_size: medium-sized
d_call: TRBD1
cdr3_aa: CASSGLGQALPEQYF
cdr3_nt: TGCGCCAGCAGTGGGTTGGGACAGGCTTTACCCGAGCAGTACTTC

j_call: TRBJ1-4
v_call: TRBV4-3
clone_size: few
d_call: NA
cdr3_aa: CASSQDRTTGEKLFF
cdr3_nt: TGCGCCAGCAGCCAAGACCGAACGACTGGGGAAAAACTGTTTTTT

j_call: TRBJ1-1
v_call: TRBV6-6
clone_size: large
d_call: NA
cdr3_aa: CASSYGQTEAFF
cdr3_nt: TGTGCCAGCAGTTACGGGCAGACTGAAGCTTTCTTT

j_call: TRBJ1-1
v_call: TRBV7-9
clone_size: NA
d_call: TRBD1
cdr3_aa: CASRNGTGKTEAFF
cdr3_nt: TGTGCCAGCAGGAACGGGACAGGAAAGACTGAAGCTTTCTTT

j_call: TRBJ1-3
v_call: TRBV27
clone_size: few
d_call: TRBD1
cdr3_aa: CASSLTAGGGNTIYF
cdr3_nt: TGTGCCAGCAGTTTAACGGCAGGGGGTGGAAACACCATATATTTT

j_call: TRBJ2-3
v_call: TRBV30
clone_size: NA
d_call: NA
cdr3_aa: CAWSLKGRDTQYF
cdr3_nt: TGTGCCTGGAGCCTTAAGGGGCGGGATACGCAGTATTTT

j_call: TRBJ2-2
v_call: TRBV1
clone_size: few
d_call: NA
cdr3_aa: CTSSDPRRQFAMDLAGNTGELFF
cdr3_nt: TGCACCAGCAGCGATCCCCGTAGACAATTTGCCATGGATCTAGCGGGGAACACCGGGGAGCTGTTTTTT

j_call: TRBJ1-2
v_call: TRBV5-1
clone_size: NA
d_call: NA
cdr3_aa: CASSSGGEYGYTF
cdr3_nt: TGCGCCAGCAGCTCCGGGGGGGAGTATGGCTACACCTTC

j_call: TRBJ2-1
v_call: TRBV12-1
clone_size: few
d_call: NA
cdr3_aa: CASSLTGTGGINEQFF
cdr3_nt: TGTGCCAGCAGCTTGACCGGGACAGGGGGAATAAATGAGCAGTTCTTC

j_call: TRBJ1-2
v_call: TRBV5-1
clone_size: NA
d_call: NA
cdr3_aa: CASSLDYYYGYTF
cdr3_nt: TGCGCCAGCAGCTTGGACTACTACTATGGCTACACCTTC

j_call: TRBJ2-7
v_call: TRBV7-2
clone_size: medium-sized
d_call: NA
cdr3_aa: CASSFTDSYEQYF
cdr3_nt: TGTGCCAGCAGCTTCACAGACTCCTACGAGCAGTACTTC

j_call: TRBJ2-3
v_call: TRBV9
clone_size: NA
d_call: TRBD1
cdr3_aa: CASGETGVGSDTQYF
cdr3_nt: TGTGCCAGCGGCGAGACAGGGGTTGGGTCAGATACGCAGTATTTT

j_call: TRBJ2-7
v_call: TRBV6-5
clone_size: few
d_call: TRBD2
cdr3_aa: CASSYGTNYEQYF
cdr3_nt: TGTGCCAGCAGTTACGGGACTAACTACGAGCAGTACTTC

j_call: TRBJ2-7
v_call: TRBV7-6
clone_size: NA
d_call: NA
cdr3_aa: CASSLGRGSYEQYF
cdr3_nt: TGTGCCAGCAGCTTAGGCAGGGGCTCCTACGAGCAGTACTTC

j_call: TRBJ1-2
v_call: TRBV4-3
clone_size: NA
d_call: NA
cdr3_aa: CASSPGVGYGYTF
cdr3_nt: TGCGCCAGCAGCCCGGGGGTGGGCTATGGCTACACCTTC

j_call: TRBJ1-2
v_call: TRBV6-5
clone_size: few
d_call: NA
cdr3_aa: CASSPGFYGYTF
cdr3_nt: TGTGCCAGCAGCCCCGGGTTCTATGGCTACACCTTC

j_call: TRBJ1-5
v_call: TRBV27
clone_size: NA
d_call: TRBD1
cdr3_aa: CASSRQGANQPQHF
cdr3_nt: TGTGCCAGCAGTCGACAGGGCGCAAATCAGCCCCAGCATTTT

j_call: TRBJ2-3
v_call: TRBV5-1
clone_size: few
d_call: TRBD2
cdr3_aa: CASSLVAGDTQYF
cdr3_nt: TGCGCCAGCAGCTTGGTAGCGGGGGATACGCAGTATTTT